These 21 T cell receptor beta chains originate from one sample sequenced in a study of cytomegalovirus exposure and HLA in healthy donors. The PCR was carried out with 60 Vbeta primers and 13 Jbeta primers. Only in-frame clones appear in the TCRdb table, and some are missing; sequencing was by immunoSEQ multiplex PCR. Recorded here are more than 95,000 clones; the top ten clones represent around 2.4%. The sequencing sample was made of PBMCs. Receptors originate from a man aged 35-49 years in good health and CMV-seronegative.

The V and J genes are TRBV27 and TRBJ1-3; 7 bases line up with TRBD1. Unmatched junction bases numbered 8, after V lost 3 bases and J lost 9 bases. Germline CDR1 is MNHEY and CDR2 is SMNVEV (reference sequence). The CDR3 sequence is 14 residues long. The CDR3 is CASSLTDRATTIYF. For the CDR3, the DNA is TGTGCCAGCAGTTTGACTGACAGGGCTACCACCATATATTTT.

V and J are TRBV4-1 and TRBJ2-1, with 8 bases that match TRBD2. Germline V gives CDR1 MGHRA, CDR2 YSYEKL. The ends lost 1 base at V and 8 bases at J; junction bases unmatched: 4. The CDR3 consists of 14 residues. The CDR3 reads CASSQVGTSHEQFF. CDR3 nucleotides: TGCGCCAGCAGCCAAGTAGGGACTAGTCATGAGCAGTTCTTC.

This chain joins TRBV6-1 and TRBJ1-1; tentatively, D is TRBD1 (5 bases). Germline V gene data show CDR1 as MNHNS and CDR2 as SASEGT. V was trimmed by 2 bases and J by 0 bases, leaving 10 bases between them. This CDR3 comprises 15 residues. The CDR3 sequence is CASSESQGMNTEAFF. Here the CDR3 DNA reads TGTGCCAGCAGTGAATCGCAGGGCATGAACACTGAAGCTTTCTTT.

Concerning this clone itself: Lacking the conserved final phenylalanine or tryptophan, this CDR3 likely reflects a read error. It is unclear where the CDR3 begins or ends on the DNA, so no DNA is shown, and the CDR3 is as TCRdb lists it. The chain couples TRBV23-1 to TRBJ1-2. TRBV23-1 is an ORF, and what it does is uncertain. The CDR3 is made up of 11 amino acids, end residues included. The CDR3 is CASSQSPGLTP.

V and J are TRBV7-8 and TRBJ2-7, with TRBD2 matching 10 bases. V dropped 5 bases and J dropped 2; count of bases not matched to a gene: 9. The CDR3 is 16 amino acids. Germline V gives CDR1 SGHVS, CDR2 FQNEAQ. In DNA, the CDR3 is TGTGCCAGCAGCAGCCCTCAGCGGGAGGGAACCTACGAGCAGTACTTC. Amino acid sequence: CASSSPQREGTYEQYF.

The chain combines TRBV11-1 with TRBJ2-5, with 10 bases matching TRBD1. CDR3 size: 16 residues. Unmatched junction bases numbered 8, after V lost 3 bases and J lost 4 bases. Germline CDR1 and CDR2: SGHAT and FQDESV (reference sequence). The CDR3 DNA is TGTGCCAGCAGCTTGCGGGACAGGGGTATTGGAGAGACCCAGTACTTC. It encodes CASSLRDRGIGETQYF.

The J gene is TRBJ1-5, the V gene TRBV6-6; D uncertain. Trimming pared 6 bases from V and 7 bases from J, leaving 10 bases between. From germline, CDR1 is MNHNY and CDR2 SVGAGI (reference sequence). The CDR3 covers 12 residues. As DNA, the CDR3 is TGTGCCAGCAGCGGGGAGACGCAGCCCCAGCATTTT. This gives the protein CASSGETQPQHF.

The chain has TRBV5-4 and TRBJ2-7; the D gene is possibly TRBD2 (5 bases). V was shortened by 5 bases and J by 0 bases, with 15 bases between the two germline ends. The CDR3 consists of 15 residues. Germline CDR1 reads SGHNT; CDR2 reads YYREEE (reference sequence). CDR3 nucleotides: TGTGCCAGCAGTCCCAGCGGCGGAAACTCCTACGAGCAGTACTTC. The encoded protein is CASSPSGGNSYEQYF.

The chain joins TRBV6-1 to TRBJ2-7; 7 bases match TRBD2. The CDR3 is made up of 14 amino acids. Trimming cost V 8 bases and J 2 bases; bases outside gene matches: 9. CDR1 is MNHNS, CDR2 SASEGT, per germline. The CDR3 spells CASAERESAYEQYF. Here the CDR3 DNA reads TGTGCCAGCGCCGAGCGGGAATCCGCCTACGAGCAGTACTTC.

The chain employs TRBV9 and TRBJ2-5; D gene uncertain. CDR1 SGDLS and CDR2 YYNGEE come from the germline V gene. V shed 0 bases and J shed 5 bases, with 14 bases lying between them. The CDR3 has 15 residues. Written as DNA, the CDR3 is TGTGCCAGCAGCGTAGGGTATCTCCAGTCGGAGACCCAGTACTTC. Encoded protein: CASSVGYLQSETQYF. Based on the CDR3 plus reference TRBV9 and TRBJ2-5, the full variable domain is DSGVTQTPKHLITATGQRVTLRCSPRSGDLSVYWYQQSLDQGLQFLIQYYNGEERAKGNILERFSAQQFPDLHSELNLSSLELGDSALYFCASSVGYLQSETQYFGPGTRLLVL.

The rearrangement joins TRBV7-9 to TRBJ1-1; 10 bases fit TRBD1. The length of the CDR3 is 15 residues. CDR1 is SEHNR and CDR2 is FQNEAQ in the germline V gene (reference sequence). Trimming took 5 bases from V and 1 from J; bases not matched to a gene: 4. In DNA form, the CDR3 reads TGTGCCAGCAGCACTGGACAGGGGGAGAACACTGAAGCTTTCTTT. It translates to CASSTGQGENTEAFF.

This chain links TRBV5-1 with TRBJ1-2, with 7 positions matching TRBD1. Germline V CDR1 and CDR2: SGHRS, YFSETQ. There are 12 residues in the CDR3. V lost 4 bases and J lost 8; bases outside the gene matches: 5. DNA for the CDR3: TGCGCCAGCAGCAGGGACAGCGGGGGCTACACCTTC. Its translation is CASSRDSGGYTF.

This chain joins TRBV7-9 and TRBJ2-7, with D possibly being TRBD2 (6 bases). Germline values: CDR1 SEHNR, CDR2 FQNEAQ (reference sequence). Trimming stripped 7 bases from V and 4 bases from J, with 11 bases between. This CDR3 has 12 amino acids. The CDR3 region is CASTWGVYEQYF. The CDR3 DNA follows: TGTGCCAGCACCTGGGGGGTTTACGAGCAGTACTTC.

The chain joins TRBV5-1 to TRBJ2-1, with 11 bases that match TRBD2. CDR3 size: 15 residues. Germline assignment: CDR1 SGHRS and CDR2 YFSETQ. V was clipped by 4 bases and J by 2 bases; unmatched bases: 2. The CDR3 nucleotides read TGCGCCAGCAGCGTGGGACTAGCGGCCTACAATGAGCAGTTCTTC. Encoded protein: CASSVGLAAYNEQFF.

CDR3 coding DNA: TGTGCCAGCAGTGAAGCGGGGAGGACTGAGCAGTTCTTC. Residues: CASSEAGRTEQFF. The V and J genes are TRBV25-1 and TRBJ2-1, with a weak D call TRBD2 (6 bases). In germline, CDR1 is MGHDK, CDR2 SYGVNS. The V gene lost 2 bases and the J gene lost 9 bases, with 11 bases spanning the gap. The CDR3 covers 13 residues.

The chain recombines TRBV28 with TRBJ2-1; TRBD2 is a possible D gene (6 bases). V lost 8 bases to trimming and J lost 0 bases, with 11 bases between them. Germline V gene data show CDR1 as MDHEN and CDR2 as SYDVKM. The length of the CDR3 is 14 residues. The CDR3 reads CASGGAPSYNEQFF. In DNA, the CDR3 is TGTGCCAGCGGCGGGGCGCCCTCCTACAATGAGCAGTTCTTC. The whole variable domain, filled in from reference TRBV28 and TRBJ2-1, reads DVKVTQSSRYLVKRTGEKVFLECVQDMDHENMFWYRQDPGLGLRLIYFSYDVKMKEKGDIPEGYSVSREKKERFSLILESASTNQTSMYLCASGGAPSYNEQFFGPGTRLTVL.

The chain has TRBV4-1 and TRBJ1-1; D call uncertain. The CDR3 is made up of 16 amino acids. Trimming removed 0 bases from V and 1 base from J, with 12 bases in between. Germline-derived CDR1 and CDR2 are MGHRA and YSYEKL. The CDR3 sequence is CASSQDYSSSNTEAFF. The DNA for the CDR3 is TGCGCCAGCAGCCAAGACTATAGTAGCTCGAACACTGAAGCTTTCTTT.

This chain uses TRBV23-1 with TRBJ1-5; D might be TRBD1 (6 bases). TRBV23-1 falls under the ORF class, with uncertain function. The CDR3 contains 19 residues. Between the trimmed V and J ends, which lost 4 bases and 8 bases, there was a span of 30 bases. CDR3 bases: TGCGCCAGCAGTCCCTATGATGGGACCTACAAGGGGGAGAATAAGCCCCAGCATTTT. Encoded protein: CASSPYDGTYKGENKPQHF.

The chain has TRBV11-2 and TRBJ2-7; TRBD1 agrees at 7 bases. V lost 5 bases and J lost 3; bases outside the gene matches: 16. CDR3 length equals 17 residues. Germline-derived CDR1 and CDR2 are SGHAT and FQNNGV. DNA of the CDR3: TGTGCCAGCAGCCATTTCGGGAAACCGGGACAGAGCTACGAGCAGTACTTC. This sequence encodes CASSHFGKPGQSYEQYF.

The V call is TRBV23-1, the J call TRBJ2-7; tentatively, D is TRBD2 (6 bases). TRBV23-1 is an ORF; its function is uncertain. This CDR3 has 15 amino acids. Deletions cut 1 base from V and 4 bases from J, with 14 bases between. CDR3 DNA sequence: TGCGCCAGCAGTCAATTTAGGCGGGACCCATACGAGCAGTACTTC. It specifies CASSQFRRDPYEQYF.

The CDR3 loop is CASSDQGYTEAFF. The DNA for the CDR3 is TGTGCCAGCAGCGACCAGGGTTACACTGAAGCTTTCTTT. V gene TRBV11-2 combines with J gene TRBJ1-1; a possible D gene is TRBD1 (5 bases). CDR1 and CDR2 from the germline V gene are SGHAT and FQNNGV. The CDR3 runs to 13 residues. V dropped 5 bases and J dropped 3 bases, with 10 bases sitting between them.